One sample yielded the 12 T cell receptor beta chains listed below, sequenced in a study of T cell repertoires in cytomegalovirus infection. What these receptors recognize is not known. TCRdb itself ran the reads through MiXCR, one entry per CDR3 protein. The sample includes about 120,000 distinct CDR3 sequences, 30% to 35% of them seen just once. The sample was CD8+ T cells from cultured PBMCs, taken from culture after CMV antigen stimulation. Every receptor here comes from a human donor in good health (CMV status not recorded). Some clones in this sample may be carry-over from other donors' samples.

This clonotype was counted many times. The chain couples TRBV7-6 to TRBJ2-1, with D perhaps TRBD1 or TRBD2 (5 bases each). Germline V gene sequence: CDR1 SGHVS, CDR2 FNYEAQ. CDR3 size: 14 residues. Trimming took 3 bases from V and 6 from J, leaving 12 bases between them. This chain's CDR3 is CASSLWGSSNEQFF. The DNA for the CDR3 is TGTGCCAGCAGCTTGTGGGGGTCAAGCAATGAGCAGTTCTTC. The full variable domain, rest sourced from reference TRBV7-6 and TRBJ2-1, is GAGVSQSPRYKVTKRGQDVALRCDPISGHVSLYWYRQALGQGPEFLTYFNYEAQQDKSGLPNDRFSAERPEGSISTLTIQRTEQRDSAMYRCASSLWGSSNEQFFGPGTRLTVL.

The rearrangement links TRBV27 to TRBJ2-7, with D tentatively TRBD1 (5 bases). Germline loops: CDR1 MNHEY, CDR2 SMNVEV (reference sequence). CDR3 size: 12 residues. V gave up 4 bases and J gave up 6 bases, with 10 bases separating them. The CDR3 nucleotides are TGTGCCAGCAGTTCCCAGGGCCCCGAGCAGTACTTC. Translated: CASSSQGPEQYF.

This clonotype was seen only a few times. This sequence joins TRBV7-9 and TRBJ1-1; D unresolved. Germline values: CDR1 SEHNR, CDR2 FQNEAQ (reference sequence). The CDR3 spans 15 residues. V was shortened by 0 bases and J by 4 bases, with 12 bases between the two germline ends. CDR3 sequence (DNA): TGTGCCAGCAGCTTAGCGCCAAGGGTTGGCACTGAAGCTTTCTTT. It translates to CASSLAPRVGTEAFF.

In its sample, this clonotype was seen many times. The genes are TRBV12-3 or TRBV12-4 and TRBJ2-5, with 8 bases lining up with TRBD2. This CDR3 spans 16 amino acids. V lost 5 bases and J lost 4; bases outside the gene matches: 12. The chain's CDR3 is CASSPGLVQFGETQYF. The DNA of the CDR3 is TGTGCCAGCAGTCCGGGACTAGTTCAATTTGGAGAGACCCAGTACTTC.

This sequence joins TRBV27 and TRBJ2-7; maybe TRBD1 (8 bases). The CDR3 totals 15 residues. V lost 2 bases and J lost 4, with 15 bases in between. The V gene's germline CDR1 is MNHEY and CDR2 SMNVEV (reference sequence). CDR3 residues: CASSLLGQGGYEQYF. In DNA form, the CDR3 reads TGTGCCAGCAGTTTACTCGGACAGGGAGGGTACGAGCAGTACTTC.

This clonotype was picked up a small number of times. V and J are TRBV11-1 and TRBJ1-1; no clear D. V was shortened by 4 bases and J by 4 bases, with 10 bases between the two germline ends. The V gene's germline CDR1 is SGHAT and CDR2 FQDESV (reference sequence). This CDR3 spans 13 amino acids. Written as DNA, the CDR3 is TGTGCCAGCAGCTCGAACACGGGCACTGAAGCTTTCTTT. Encoded protein: CASSSNTGTEAFF.

This clonotype came up a few times. The gene calls are TRBV5-6 and TRBJ2-7, with D perhaps assigned TRBD1 or TRBD2 (5 bases each). Between the trimmed V and J ends, which lost 0 bases and 7 bases, there was a span of 11 bases. The V gene's germline CDR1 is SGHDT and CDR2 YYEEEE. The CDR3 extends over 13 amino acids. The CDR3 region is CASSLGGAREQYF. CDR3 bases: TGTGCCAGCAGCTTGGGAGGGGCCAGGGAGCAGTACTTC.

The V and J genes are TRBV2 and TRBJ2-7; perhaps TRBD2 as D (5 bases). CDR1 is SNHLY and CDR2 is FYNNEI in the germline V gene. Trimming took 3 bases from V and 0 from J, leaving 9 bases between them. The length of the CDR3 is 14 residues. The chain's CDR3 is CASSDGELSYEQYF. The CDR3 DNA reads TGTGCCAGCAGTGACGGGGAACTCTCCTACGAGCAGTACTTC.

The V call is TRBV12-3 or TRBV12-4, the J call TRBJ2-7, with 8 bases fitting TRBD1. V lost 6 bases to trimming and J lost 11 bases; unmatched junction nucleotides: 6. The CDR3 sequence is 11 residues long. CDR3 DNA: TGTGCCAGCAGGCTGGGACAGGAGGAGTACTTC. Translating gives CASRLGQEEYF.

This clonotype occurred a few times. This chain joins TRBV20-1 and TRBJ1-2, with D uncertain. V dropped 0 bases and J dropped 6 bases, with 20 bases sitting between them. Germline V lookup: CDR1 DFQATT, CDR2 SNEGSKA (reference sequence). This CDR3 is 16 amino acids long. The CDR3 loop reads CSARDHLSTVTNGYTF. CDR3 sequence (DNA): TGCAGTGCTAGAGATCATTTAAGTACAGTCACCAATGGCTACACCTTC.

The rearrangement joins TRBV12-5 to TRBJ2-1; tentatively, D is TRBD1 (7 bases). The CDR3 loop spans 15 amino acids. Trimming pared 6 bases from V and 12 bases from J, leaving 24 bases between. Germline V gene lookup returns CDR1 LGHNT and CDR2 FRNRAP. DNA of the CDR3: TGTGCTAGTGGGCCCCCAGGGGGACTTATAAGGGTGCAGTTCTTC. This codes for CASGPPGGLIRVQFF.

This chain uses TRBV12-3 or TRBV12-4 with TRBJ2-2, with 8 bases matching TRBD1. This CDR3 has 21 residues. V shed 3 bases and J 4 bases; nucleotides not matched to a gene: 22. Here the CDR3 DNA reads TGTGCCAGCAGTTTTGGTTCGCCTGAGGGCAGGGGGCCGTTAGGCACCGGGGAGCTGTTTTTT. Translating it yields CASSFGSPEGRGPLGTGELFF.